The rows below give T cell receptor beta chains drawn from one sample of a study of T-cell memory formation after mild COVID-19. TCRdb re-analysed the 5' RACE reads in MiXCR, keeping a single row per CDR3 protein. The profile covers 300,000 to 400,000 distinct CDR3 sequences, with around 30% appearing a single time and 13% taken by the ten largest. Sequenced input: PBMCs or a T cell subset sorted from them (not recorded which). The source of these receptors is an adult woman who had mild COVID-19 (a few samples of this study predate the infection). Cell type and time point are not known. Both conserved end residues are part of each CDR3. D genes are given only for firm matches. Clone size is stated in some rows and not others, as once, few, many or a class when expanded.

cdr3_nt,cdr3_aa,v_call,d_call,j_call,clone_size
TGCAGTGTCCACCCTAGGGATGAGCAGTTCTTC,CSVHPRDEQFF,TRBV20-1,NA,TRBJ2-1,NA
TGTGCCAGTAGTAATCAGGGGACTGAAGCTTTCTTT,CASSNQGTEAFF,TRBV19,NA,TRBJ1-1,few
TGTGCCAGCAGCCAAGTTTACGCGAACACCGGGGAGCTGTTTTTT,CASSQVYANTGELFF,TRBV4-2,NA,TRBJ2-2,many
TGCGCCAGCAGCTCGGACAGGAGCTATGGCTACACCTTC,CASSSDRSYGYTF,TRBV5-1,TRBD1,TRBJ1-2,NA
TGTGCCAGCAGCGTAGCCCCCACAGGGTCCCACGAGCAGTACTTC,CASSVAPTGSHEQYF,TRBV9,NA,TRBJ2-7,few
TGTGCCAGCAGCCCGGATCGCCGGGTTGAGCAGTTCTTC,CASSPDRRVEQFF,TRBV5-6,NA,TRBJ2-1,NA
TGTGCCAGCAGTCAAACAGGGGGCACTGAAGCTTTCTTT,CASSQTGGTEAFF,TRBV6-1,TRBD1,TRBJ1-1,few
TGTGCCAGCAGTTTAAGAGTGGCTTACTCCTACGAGCAGTACTTC,CASSLRVAYSYEQYF,TRBV27,NA,TRBJ2-7,NA
TGCAGCGCGGAACGGAGCACCGGGGAGCTGTTTTTT,CSAERSTGELFF,TRBV29-1,NA,TRBJ2-2,few
TGTGCCAGCAGCCCCCCGAGTGGGTGGACGCAGTATTTT,CASSPPSGWTQYF,TRBV7-6,NA,TRBJ2-3,NA
TGTGCCAGCAGTTACCCTCCACATAATAACTACGAGCAGTACTTC,CASSYPPHNNYEQYF,TRBV6-2/TRBV6-3,NA,TRBJ2-7,NA
TGTGCCAGCACTTCCCCTCGGACTAGGGGAGACCAAGAGACCCAGTACTTC,CASTSPRTRGDQETQYF,TRBV12-3/TRBV12-4,TRBD2,TRBJ2-5,NA
TGTGCCAGCAGCTCGGGAGGGGGGAGAAAAAACACCATATATTTT,CASSSGGGRKNTIYF,TRBV7-8,NA,TRBJ1-3,NA
TGTGCCAGCTCACCTTCCGGGACAGGGCGTAGCGAGCAGTACTTC,CASSPSGTGRSEQYF,TRBV18,TRBD1,TRBJ2-7,NA
TGCAGTGCTGGGACAGCTGGGGAGACCCAGTACTTC,CSAGTAGETQYF,TRBV20-1,TRBD1,TRBJ2-5,NA
TGTGCCAGCTCACCAGGGGGAACGGGCGAGCAGTACTTC,CASSPGGTGEQYF,TRBV18,NA,TRBJ2-7,NA
TGTGCCACCTCAGTGGCAGGGGGCAACGAGCAGTACTTC,CATSVAGGNEQYF,TRBV10-3,TRBD1,TRBJ2-7,NA